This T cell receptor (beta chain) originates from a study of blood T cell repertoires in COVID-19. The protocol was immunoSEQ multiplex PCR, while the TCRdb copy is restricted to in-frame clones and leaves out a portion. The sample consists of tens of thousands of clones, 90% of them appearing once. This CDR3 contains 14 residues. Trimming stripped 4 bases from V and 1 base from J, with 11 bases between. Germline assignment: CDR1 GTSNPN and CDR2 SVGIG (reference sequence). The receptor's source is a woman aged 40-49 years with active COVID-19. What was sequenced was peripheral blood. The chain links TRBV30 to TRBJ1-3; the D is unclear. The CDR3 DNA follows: TGTGCCTGGAATTCCTTCGTATCTGGAAACACCATATATTTT. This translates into CAWNSFVSGNTIYF.